Following are 2 T cell receptor beta chains from one sample sequenced in a study of blood T cell repertoires in COVID-19 (dated by TCRdb to about 2020). The method was the immunoSEQ multiplex PCR assay. Imported from immuneACCESS, the table was reduced by TCRdb to in-frame sequences with V and J called. These copies leave out some clones; in studies compared against another copy, an unresolved V gene accounts for under half, and the cause of the remainder is not known. Across this sample there are more than 85,000 clones, with about 72% seen only once. Around 7.3% of the sample is in the top ten clones. The sample taken for sequencing was peripheral blood. All receptors come from a woman aged 60-70 years with acute or convalescent COVID-19.

The sample holds one count of this clone. V gene TRBV5-4 combines with J gene TRBJ2-3; 8 nucleotides line up with TRBD2. V shed 3 bases, J shed 0 bases, and the junction held 3 bases outside the gene matches. Per the germline V gene, CDR1 is SGHNT and CDR2 is YYREEE (reference sequence). CDR3 length: 15 residues. The CDR3 spells CASSSSGSSTDTQYF. The DNA for the CDR3 is TGTGCCAGCAGCTCTAGCGGGTCTAGCACAGATACGCAGTATTTT.

The chain couples TRBV3-1 (or the pseudogene TRBV3-2) to TRBJ2-1, with 10 bases identical to TRBD2. After removal of 4 bases from V and 0 bases from J, the junction contained 6 bases not matched to a gene. Germline V CDR1 and CDR2: LGHDT, YNNKEL (reference sequence). This CDR3 comprises 17 residues. CDR3 loop: CASSLSGGLFSYNEQFF. In nucleotides, the CDR3 is TGTGCCAGCAGCCTTAGCGGGGGGCTTTTCTCCTACAATGAGCAGTTCTTC.